This T cell receptor (beta chain) was sequenced in a study of OX40 agonist ivuxolimab in advanced cancers. Profiled with immunoSEQ multiplex PCR; TCRdb holds only in-frame clones, not every one. This table has under 110,000 clones, about nine tenths appearing once. Germline loops: CDR1 LNHDA, CDR2 SQIVND (reference sequence). The junction had 4 bases not matched to a gene; V was cut back by 3 bases and J by 5 bases. The CDR3 has 14 residues. This TCR derives from an adult with an advanced solid tumor such as melanoma, head and neck, liver or kidney cancer. The gene calls are TRBV19 and TRBJ2-1; 7 bases are shared with TRBD1. The specimen was CD4+ or CD8+ T cells sorted from blood, collected in a trial of the OX40 agonist ivuxolimab. The CDR3 region has the DNA TGTGCCAGTAGTATCACAGGGGCCAACAATGAGCAGTTCTTC. Encoded protein: CASSITGANNEQFF. Combining the CDR3 with reference TRBV19 and TRBJ2-1 gives the whole variable domain DGGITQSPKYLFRKEGQNVTLSCEQNLNHDAMYWYRQDPGQGLRLIYYSQIVNDFQKGDIAEGYSVSREKKESFPLTVTSAQKNPTAFYLCASSITGANNEQFFGPGTRLTVL.